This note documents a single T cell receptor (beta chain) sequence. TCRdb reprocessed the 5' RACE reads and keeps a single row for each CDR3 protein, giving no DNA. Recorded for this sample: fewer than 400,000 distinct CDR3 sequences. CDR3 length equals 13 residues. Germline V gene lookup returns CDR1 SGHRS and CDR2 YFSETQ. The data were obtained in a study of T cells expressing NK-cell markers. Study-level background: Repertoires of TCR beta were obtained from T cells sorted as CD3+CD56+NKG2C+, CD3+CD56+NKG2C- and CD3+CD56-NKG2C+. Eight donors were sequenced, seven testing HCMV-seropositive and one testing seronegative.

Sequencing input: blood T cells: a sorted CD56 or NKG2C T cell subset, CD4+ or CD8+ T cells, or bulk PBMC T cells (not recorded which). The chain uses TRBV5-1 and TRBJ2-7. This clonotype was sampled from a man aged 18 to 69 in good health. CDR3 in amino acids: CASSLIPSLEQYF.